This TCR beta chain was obtained from a study of blood T cell repertoires in COVID-19. TCRdb's table, derived via immunoSEQ multiplex PCR, lists solely in-frame clones and lacks some. The data hold some 140,000 clones, with about 86% observed a single time. The length of the CDR3 is 17 residues. Per germline, CDR1 SGHTA and CDR2 FQGTGA. V shed 3 bases, J shed 0 bases, and the junction held 7 bases outside the gene matches. Sample: PBMCs or T cells enriched from blood (not recorded which). The chain is built from TRBV7-3 and TRBJ2-2; TRBD2 matches 7 bases. The clonotype was recovered from a man aged 45-65 years who had recovered from COVID-19. CDR3 DNA sequence: TGTGCCAGCAGCTTCGGTGGTCGGGGGGCGAACACCGGGGAGCTGTTTTTT. It translates to CASSFGGRGANTGELFF.